Shown below are 26 T cell receptor beta chains from a single sample sequenced in a study of post-analysis software for immune sequencing data. Study conclusions and caveats: Roughly five TRBV segments were significantly more frequent in patients than in controls. TRBV5-6, TRBV5-1 and TRBV20-1 were among these segments.

No antigens are known for them. Sequencing libraries made from TCR beta cDNA carried unique molecular identifiers. From the PCR reads, TCRdb called clonotypes with MiXCR, one entry per CDR3 protein. This sample has around 700,000 distinct CDR3 sequences, with 55% to 60% found just once. The sequenced material came from blood. These receptor sequences come from a girl aged 2 to 10 with multiple sclerosis.

The rearrangement uses TRBV10-3 and TRBJ1-2; 7 bases fit TRBD1. The CDR3 covers 14 residues. The V gene's germline CDR1 is ENHRY and CDR2 SYGVKD. V lost 8 bases, J lost 8 bases, and 14 bases stayed unmatched. CDR3 in DNA: TGTGCCATCGAAGTAACAGGGGTTCGGCGCGGCTACACCTTC. Protein product: CAIEVTGVRRGYTF.

The table lists this clonotype with a few counts. The rearrangement links TRBV14 to TRBJ2-1; 7 bases fit TRBD1. The V and J ends lost 3 bases and 0 bases, in that order; junction bases with no gene match: 5. Germline CDR1 reads SGHDN; CDR2 reads FVKESK. The CDR3 runs to 16 residues. CDR3 sequence (DNA): TGTGCCAGCAGCCATGTCTGGGACAGCTCCTACAATGAGCAGTTCTTC. Its translation: CASSHVWDSSYNEQFF.

The chain uses TRBV6-2 or TRBV6-3 and TRBJ2-3, with TRBD2 identical over 10 bases. Germline V gene data show CDR1 as MNHEY and CDR2 as SVGEGT. The length of the CDR3 is 15 residues. The J segment lost 2 bases and the V segment lost 5 bases, leaving 4 bases of the junction unmatched. The CDR3 nucleotides are TGTGCCAGCAGTCCTAGCGGGGGATACACAGATACGCAGTATTTT. It codes for CASSPSGGYTDTQYF.

The V and J genes are TRBV9 and TRBJ2-7, with 14 bases fitting TRBD2. Germline V CDR1 and CDR2: SGDLS, YYNGEE. The CDR3 has 18 residues. The J segment lost 2 bases and the V segment lost 0 bases, leaving 7 bases of the junction unmatched. This CDR3 is CASSVEGTSGSWTYEQYF. DNA for the CDR3: TGTGCCAGCAGCGTAGAAGGGACTAGCGGGAGTTGGACCTACGAGCAGTACTTC. Using reference TRBV9 and TRBJ2-7 for the parts outside the CDR3, the full variable domain is DSGVTQTPKHLITATGQRVTLRCSPRSGDLSVYWYQQSLDQGLQFLIQYYNGEERAKGNILERFSAQQFPDLHSELNLSSLELGDSALYFCASSVEGTSGSWTYEQYFGPGTRLTVT.

The chain has TRBV7-9 and TRBJ2-1, with a possible D match to TRBD2 (5 bases). This CDR3 has 15 residues. The germline V and J ends were trimmed by 3 bases and 10 bases, with 19 bases remaining between them. The germline V gene has CDR1 SEHNR and CDR2 FQNEAQ (reference sequence). CDR3 sequence (DNA): TGTGCCAGCAGCTTCCCCCTAGAGGGAGTCCAAGAGCAGTTCTTC. It encodes CASSFPLEGVQEQFF.

This clonotype was picked up a small number of times. V and J are TRBV6-2 or TRBV6-3 and TRBJ2-5; D is ambiguous. Trimming removed 7 bases at V and 2 bases at J, with 14 bases between. This CDR3 region has 14 residues. CDR1 and CDR2 (germline): MNHEY, SVGEGT. The CDR3 protein is CASIVGPTQETQYF. CDR3 sequence (DNA): TGTGCCAGCATAGTTGGGCCTACTCAAGAGACCCAGTACTTC.

This clonotype was detected a few times. The chain combines TRBV10-3 with TRBJ2-7; D possibly matches TRBD1 or TRBD2 (5 bases each). CDR3 length: 14 residues. Trimming cost V 1 base and J 2 bases, with 9 bases left between them. Germline V gene lookup returns CDR1 ENHRY and CDR2 SYGVKD. Here the CDR3 DNA reads TGTGCCATCAGTGAGTGGGACCACGCCTACGAGCAGTACTTC. Amino acids: CAISEWDHAYEQYF.

The chain's CDR3 is CASSLTGGGPFFEQYF. The CDR3 DNA reads TGTGCCAGCAGCTTAACAGGGGGGGGTCCCTTTTTCGAGCAGTACTTC. This chain uses TRBV7-3 with TRBJ2-7, with TRBD2 as a possible D gene (7 bases). This CDR3 has 16 amino acids. Trimming removed 0 bases from V and 6 bases from J, with 18 bases in between. The germline V gene has CDR1 SGHTA and CDR2 FQGTGA.

The V and J genes are TRBV12-3 or TRBV12-4 and TRBJ2-1; 7 bases map to TRBD2. The trim removed 0 bases at V and 5 bases at J, leaving 4 bases unmatched. The CDR3 runs to 15 residues. CDR3 DNA sequence: TGTGCCAGCAGTTTAGCCCGCGGGAGTAACAATGAGCAGTTCTTC. Translating gives CASSLARGSNNEQFF.

This clonotype occurred a few times. V is TRBV6-6 and J is TRBJ2-5; the D is unclear. This CDR3 region has 17 residues. Germline CDR1 and CDR2: MNHNY and SVGAGI (reference sequence). The ends were cut back, 0 bases at V and 3 bases at J, with 17 bases in the middle. CDR3: CASSYSKGLNLKETQYF. The CDR3 DNA sequence: TGTGCCAGCAGTTACTCGAAGGGTCTCAACCTTAAAGAGACCCAGTACTTC.

The genes are TRBV2 and TRBJ2-4; TRBD2 matches at 8 bases. The J call may be mistaken, given a closer DNA end match to TRBJ2-7. Per the germline V gene, CDR1 is SNHLY and CDR2 is FYNNEI. The CDR3 extends over 15 amino acids. The CDR3 nucleotides are TGTGCCAGCAGTGACGGGCTAGCGGGTCTCTACGAGCAGTACTTC. Its protein is CASSDGLAGLYEQYF.

This clonotype came up a few times. The chain joins TRBV12-5 to TRBJ2-3, with D unresolved. Trimming cost V 3 bases and J 0 bases, with 13 bases left between them. The CDR3 has 16 amino acids. Germline V gene data show CDR1 as LGHNT and CDR2 as FRNRAP. CDR3 sequence: CASGFQLVGSTDTQYF. The CDR3 coding sequence is TGTGCTAGTGGTTTTCAGCTAGTGGGGAGCACAGATACGCAGTATTTT.

V usage is TRBV6-1 and J usage is TRBJ2-7, with 9 bases fitting TRBD2. Germline V gene lookup returns CDR1 MNHNS and CDR2 SASEGT. The V and J ends lost 7 bases and 5 bases, in that order; junction bases with no gene match: 6. This CDR3 is 13 amino acids long. DNA for the CDR3: TGTGCCAGCAATGCGCGGGGGGGCGACGAGCAGTACTTC. This gives the protein CASNARGGDEQYF.

The rearrangement links TRBV5-1 to TRBJ1-1, with D possibly TRBD1 on 5 matching bases. Germline CDR1 SGHRS, CDR2 YFSETQ. V shed 2 bases and J shed 4 bases, with 12 bases lying between them. This CDR3 comprises 14 residues. The CDR3 reads CASSLGGAATEAFF. The CDR3, as DNA: TGCGCCAGCAGCTTAGGCGGGGCCGCCACTGAAGCTTTCTTT.

This clonotype has only a few counts. The V gene is TRBV20-1, the J gene TRBJ2-1; 10 positions match TRBD1. The length of the CDR3 is 14 residues. Germline V gene data show CDR1 as DFQATT and CDR2 as SNEGSKA (reference sequence). V lost 6 bases to trimming and J lost 7 bases; unmatched junction nucleotides: 9. The CDR3 DNA is TGCAGTGCCAGCGGGGACAGGGGATGGAATGAGCAGTTCTTC. This sequence encodes CSASGDRGWNEQFF.

The chain uses TRBV7-9 and TRBJ2-2, with 8 bases matching TRBD2. The CDR3 consists of 15 residues. The J segment lost 6 bases and the V segment lost 6 bases, leaving 9 bases of the junction unmatched. Germline V gives CDR1 SEHNR, CDR2 FQNEAQ (reference sequence). The CDR3 here is CASSSPWREAGELFF. The CDR3 DNA follows: TGTGCCAGCAGTTCGCCCTGGCGGGAGGCCGGGGAGCTGTTTTTT.

The V and J genes are TRBV11-2 and TRBJ1-5; D is undetermined. This CDR3 contains 14 residues. From germline, CDR1 is SGHAT and CDR2 FQNNGV. V was cut by 3 bases and J by 5 bases, with 11 bases left in between. CDR3 in DNA: TGTGCCAGCAGCTTGGACGTCTCATATCAGCCCCAGCATTTT. This codes for CASSLDVSYQPQHF.

This clonotype was counted ten times or more. Relative to the germline gene, one junction end is altered; a read error may explain this. The chain is built from TRBV5-1 and TRBJ2-1, with 11 bases aligning to TRBD1. The V gene's germline CDR1 is SGHRS and CDR2 YFSETQ. CDR3 length: 15 residues. The CDR3: CASSSGTGGYNEQFF. In DNA, the CDR3 is TGTGCCAGCAGTTCCGGGACAGGGGGCTACAATGAGCAGTTCTTC.

The chain has TRBV5-1 and TRBJ1-2; 7 nucleotides match TRBD1. The germline CDR1 and CDR2 sequences are SGHRS and YFSETQ. With 4 bases clipped from V and 2 bases from J, the junction kept 5 bases outside the gene matches. This CDR3 has 14 amino acids. The CDR3: CASSKDRLNYGYTF. The CDR3, as DNA: TGCGCCAGCAGCAAGGACAGGCTGAACTATGGCTACACCTTC.

The J gene is TRBJ2-1, the V gene TRBV30, with 8 positions matching TRBD2. Germline CDR1 reads GTSNPN; CDR2 reads SVGIG (reference sequence). The CDR3 runs 16 residues. With V trimmed by 2 bases and J by 3 bases, 9 bases remained unmatched. The CDR3 spells CAWSSGTRGGYNEQFF. For the CDR3, the DNA is TGTGCCTGGAGTTCCGGGACTAGGGGGGGCTACAATGAGCAGTTCTTC.

This clonotype was counted once. V usage is TRBV5-1 and J usage is TRBJ2-5; maybe TRBD2 (6 bases). The germline V gene encodes CDR1 SGHRS and CDR2 YFSETQ. This CDR3 has 14 amino acids. The V and J ends lost 3 bases and 5 bases respectively, with 14 bases between them. This chain's CDR3 is CASSSLREEETQYF. In nucleotides, the CDR3 is TGCGCCAGCAGCTCCCTCAGGGAGGAGGAGACCCAGTACTTC. Looking up the rest from reference TRBV5-1 and TRBJ2-5 gives the full variable domain: KAGVTQTPRYLIKTRGQQVTLSCSPISGHRSVSWYQQTPGQGLQFLFEYFSETQRNKGNFPGRFSGRQFSNSRSEMNVSTLELGDSALYLCASSSLREEETQYFGPGTRLLVL.

In this sample, this clonotype turned up a few times. The chain couples TRBV11-2 to TRBJ2-3; the D gene is possibly TRBD2 (5 bases). The CDR3 is 12 amino acids. V was trimmed by 2 bases and J by 6 bases, leaving 6 bases between them. Germline CDR1 reads SGHAT; CDR2 reads FQNNGV. The CDR3 region has the DNA TGTGCCAGCAGCTTACAGCGGGATACGCAGTATTTT. Encoded protein: CASSLQRDTQYF.

To note about this clonotype: At one end, the junction sequence differs from germline, possibly due to a read error. This chain connects TRBV20-1 to TRBJ2-3; D possibly uses TRBD1 or TRBD2 (5 bases each). Germline V lookup: CDR1 DFQATT, CDR2 SNEGSKA (reference sequence). CDR3 length: 13 residues. CDR3 nucleotides: TGCAGTGGTCACTTTGGGATGGGGGATACACAGTATTTT. Its translation: CSGHFGMGDTQYF.

This clonotype was seen a few times. The V call is TRBV29-1, the J call TRBJ2-1; 9 bases map to TRBD1. CDR3 length: 19 amino acids. Trimming at V came to 5 bases and at J to 3 bases, leaving 20 bases not matched to a gene. Germline assignment: CDR1 SQVTM and CDR2 ANQGSEA. Here the CDR3 reads CSVLFGRTGANQSYNEQFF. CDR3 DNA: TGCAGCGTTCTCTTCGGTCGGACAGGGGCCAACCAAAGCTACAATGAGCAGTTCTTC.

This clonotype was counted a few times. The rearrangement links TRBV5-5 to TRBJ2-7; weak D call: TRBD1 (6 bases). Between the trimmed V and J ends, which lost 4 bases and 2 bases, there was a span of 19 bases. The CDR3 runs 16 residues. CDR1 is SGHKS and CDR2 is YYEKEE in the germline V gene (reference sequence). CDR3 amino acids: CASSLGSVRGTYEQYF. For the CDR3, the DNA is TGTGCCAGCAGCCTCGGATCGGTAAGGGGGACCTACGAGCAGTACTTC. The full variable domain, rest sourced from reference TRBV5-5 and TRBJ2-7, is DAGVTQSPTHLIKTRGQQVTLRCSPISGHKSVSWYQQVLGQGPQFIFQYYEKEERGRGNFPDRFSARQFPNYSSELNVNALLLGDSALYLCASSLGSVRGTYEQYFGPGTRLTVT.

This clonotype was detected only a few times. This chain uses TRBV24-1 with TRBJ2-1, with 11 bases that match TRBD1. Trimming took 3 bases from V and 3 from J; bases not matched to a gene: 3. CDR1 and CDR2 (germline): KGHDR, SFDVKD. This CDR3 has 16 amino acids. In DNA form, the CDR3 reads TGTGCCACCAGTGATCCCGGGACAGGGGGCTACAATGAGCAGTTCTTC. This codes for CATSDPGTGGYNEQFF.